This T cell receptor (beta chain) was sequenced in a study of monozygotic twins with inflammatory bowel disease. General study findings and limits: Patient repertoire variability may have increased through differing immunosuppressive treatments. Relative clonotype sharing with others was diminished in IBD patients versus healthy twins, particularly with disease activity. Evidence did not back any single strong signal or clonotype linked to IBD.

Turning to this clonotype: Antigen: not known.

Germline V gene lookup returns CDR1 KGHSH and CDR2 LQKENI. This CDR3 is 15 amino acids long. After re-calling the 5' RACE reads, TCRdb lists one entry per CDR3 protein, DNA absent. This repertoire includes approximately 400,000 distinct CDR3 sequences. The sequence derives from a human donor with ulcerative colitis or Crohn's disease, or a healthy co-twin of an affected twin (not recorded which). The sample comprised blood. The V and J genes are TRBV18 and TRBJ2-7. The CDR3: CASSLTGGQTYEQYF.